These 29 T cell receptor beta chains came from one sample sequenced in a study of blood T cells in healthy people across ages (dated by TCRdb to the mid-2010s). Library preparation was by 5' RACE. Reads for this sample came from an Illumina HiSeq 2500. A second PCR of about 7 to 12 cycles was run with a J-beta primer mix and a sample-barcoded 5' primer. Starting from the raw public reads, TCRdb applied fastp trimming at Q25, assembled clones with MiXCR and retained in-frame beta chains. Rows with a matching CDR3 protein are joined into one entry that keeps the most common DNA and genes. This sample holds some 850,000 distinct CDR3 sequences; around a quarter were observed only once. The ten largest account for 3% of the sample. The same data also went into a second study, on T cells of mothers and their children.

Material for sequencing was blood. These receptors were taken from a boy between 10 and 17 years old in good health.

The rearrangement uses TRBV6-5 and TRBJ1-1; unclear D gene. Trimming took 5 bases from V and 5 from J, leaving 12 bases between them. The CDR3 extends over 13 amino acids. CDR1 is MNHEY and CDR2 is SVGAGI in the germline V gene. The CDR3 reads CASSSAGRTEAFF. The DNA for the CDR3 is TGTGCCAGCAGTAGCGCAGGCAGGACTGAAGCTTTCTTT.

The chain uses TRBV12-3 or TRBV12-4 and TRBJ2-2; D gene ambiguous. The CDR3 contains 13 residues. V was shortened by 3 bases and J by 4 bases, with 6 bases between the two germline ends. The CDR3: CASSFLPTGELFF. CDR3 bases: TGTGCCAGCAGTTTCCTCCCCACCGGGGAGCTGTTTTTT.

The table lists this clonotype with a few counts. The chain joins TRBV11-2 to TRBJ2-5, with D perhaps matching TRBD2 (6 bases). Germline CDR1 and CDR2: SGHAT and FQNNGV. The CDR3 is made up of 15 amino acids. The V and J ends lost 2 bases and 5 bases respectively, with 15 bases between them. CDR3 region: CASSLPGLGRETQYF. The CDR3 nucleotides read TGTGCCAGCAGCTTACCGGGACTGGGGAGGGAGACCCAGTACTTC.

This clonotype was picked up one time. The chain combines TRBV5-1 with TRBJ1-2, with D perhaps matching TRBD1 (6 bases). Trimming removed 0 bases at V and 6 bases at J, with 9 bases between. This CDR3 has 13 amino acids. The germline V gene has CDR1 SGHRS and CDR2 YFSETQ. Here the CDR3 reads CASSLAQGNGYTF. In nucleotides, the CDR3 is TGCGCCAGCAGCTTGGCCCAGGGGAATGGCTACACCTTC.

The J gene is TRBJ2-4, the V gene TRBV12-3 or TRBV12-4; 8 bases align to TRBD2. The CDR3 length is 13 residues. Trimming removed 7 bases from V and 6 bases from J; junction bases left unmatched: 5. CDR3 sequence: CASTQSGGNIQYF. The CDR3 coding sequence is TGTGCCAGCACTCAAAGCGGGGGAAACATTCAGTACTTC.

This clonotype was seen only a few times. CDR3 in amino acids: CASSLAAGGHLNEQFF. The CDR3 bases are TGTGCCAGCAGTTTAGCAGCGGGGGGCCACCTCAATGAGCAGTTCTTC. The rearrangement joins TRBV28 to TRBJ2-1; 9 bases agree with TRBD2. After removal of 2 bases from V and 6 bases from J, the junction contained 8 bases not matched to a gene. In germline, CDR1 is MDHEN, CDR2 SYDVKM. CDR3 size: 16 residues.

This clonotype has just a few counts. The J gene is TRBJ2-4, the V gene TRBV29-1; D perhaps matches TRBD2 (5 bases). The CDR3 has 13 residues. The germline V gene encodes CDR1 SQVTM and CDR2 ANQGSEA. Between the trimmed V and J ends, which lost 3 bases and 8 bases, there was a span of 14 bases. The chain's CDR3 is CSVESPRGDIQYF. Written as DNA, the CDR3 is TGCAGCGTTGAGAGCCCTCGGGGAGACATTCAGTACTTC. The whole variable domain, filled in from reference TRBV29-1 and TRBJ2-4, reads SAVISQKPSRDICQRGTSLTIQCQVDSQVTMMFWYRQQPGQSLTLIATANQGSEATYESGFVIDKFPISRPNLTFSTLTVSNMSPEDSSIYLCSVESPRGDIQYFGAGTRLSVL.

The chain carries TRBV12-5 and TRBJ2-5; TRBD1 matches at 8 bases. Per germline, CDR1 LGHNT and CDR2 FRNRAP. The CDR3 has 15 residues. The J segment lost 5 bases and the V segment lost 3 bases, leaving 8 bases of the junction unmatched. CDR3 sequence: CASGLMTGVGETQYF. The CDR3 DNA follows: TGTGCTAGTGGTTTAATGACAGGGGTAGGGGAGACCCAGTACTTC.

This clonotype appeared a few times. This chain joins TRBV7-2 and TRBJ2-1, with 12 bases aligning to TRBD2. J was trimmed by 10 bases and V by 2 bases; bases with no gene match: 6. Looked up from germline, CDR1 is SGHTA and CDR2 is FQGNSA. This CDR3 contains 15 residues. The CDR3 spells CASSLRTSGAGEQFF. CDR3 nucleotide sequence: TGTGCCAGCAGCTTAAGGACTAGCGGGGCGGGCGAGCAGTTCTTC.

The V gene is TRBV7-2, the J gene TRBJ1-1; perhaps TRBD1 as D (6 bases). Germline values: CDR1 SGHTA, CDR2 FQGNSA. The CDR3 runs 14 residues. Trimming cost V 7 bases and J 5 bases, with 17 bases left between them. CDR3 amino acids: CASNDFGGSTEAFF. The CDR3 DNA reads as TGTGCCAGCAACGATTTCGGGGGCAGTACTGAAGCTTTCTTT. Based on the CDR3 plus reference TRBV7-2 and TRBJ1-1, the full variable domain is GAGVSQSPSNKVTEKGKDVELRCDPISGHTALYWYRQSLGQGLEFLIYFQGNSAPDKSGLPSDRFSAERTGGSVSTLTIQRTQQEDSAVYLCASNDFGGSTEAFFGQGTRLTVV.

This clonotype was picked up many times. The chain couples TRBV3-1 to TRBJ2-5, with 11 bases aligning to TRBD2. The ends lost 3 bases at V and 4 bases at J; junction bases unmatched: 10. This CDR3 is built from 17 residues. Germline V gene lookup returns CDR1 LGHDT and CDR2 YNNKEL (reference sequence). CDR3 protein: CASSQALAGGRRETQYF. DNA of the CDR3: TGTGCCAGCAGCCAGGCTCTAGCGGGGGGCCGTCGAGAGACCCAGTACTTC.

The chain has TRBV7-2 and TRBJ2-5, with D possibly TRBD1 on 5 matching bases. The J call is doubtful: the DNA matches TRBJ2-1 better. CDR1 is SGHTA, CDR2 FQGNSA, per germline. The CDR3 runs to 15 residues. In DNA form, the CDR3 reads TGTGCCAGCAGCTTAGGAGAGACAGTTACCAATGAGCAGTTCTTC. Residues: CASSLGETVTNEQFF.

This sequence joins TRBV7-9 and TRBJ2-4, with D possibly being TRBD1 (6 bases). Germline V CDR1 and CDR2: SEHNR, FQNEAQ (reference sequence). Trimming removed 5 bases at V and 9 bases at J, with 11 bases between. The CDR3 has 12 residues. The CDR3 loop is CASSGARGIQYF. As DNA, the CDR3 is TGTGCCAGCAGCGGTGCCAGGGGCATTCAGTACTTC.

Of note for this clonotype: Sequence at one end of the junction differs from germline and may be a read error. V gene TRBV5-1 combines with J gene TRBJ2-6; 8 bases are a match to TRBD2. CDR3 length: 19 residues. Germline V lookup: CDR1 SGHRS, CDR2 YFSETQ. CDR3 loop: CASSSAGGGLLSGTNVLTF. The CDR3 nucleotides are TGCGCCAGCAGCAGTGCGGGGGGCGGTTTACTATCTGGGACCAACGTCCTGACTTTC.

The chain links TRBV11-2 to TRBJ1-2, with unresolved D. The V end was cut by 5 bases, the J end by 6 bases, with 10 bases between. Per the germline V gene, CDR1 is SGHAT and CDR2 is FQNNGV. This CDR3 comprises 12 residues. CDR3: CASSHEEDGYTF. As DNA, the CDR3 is TGTGCCAGCAGCCACGAGGAAGATGGCTACACCTTC.

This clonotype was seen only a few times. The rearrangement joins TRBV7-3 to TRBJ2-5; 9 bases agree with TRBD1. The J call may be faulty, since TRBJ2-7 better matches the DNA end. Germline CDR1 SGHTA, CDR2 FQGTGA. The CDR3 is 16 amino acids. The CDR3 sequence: CASSLSAGTGRGEQYF. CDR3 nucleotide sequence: TGTGCCAGCAGCTTATCCGCCGGGACAGGGAGAGGCGAGCAGTACTTC.

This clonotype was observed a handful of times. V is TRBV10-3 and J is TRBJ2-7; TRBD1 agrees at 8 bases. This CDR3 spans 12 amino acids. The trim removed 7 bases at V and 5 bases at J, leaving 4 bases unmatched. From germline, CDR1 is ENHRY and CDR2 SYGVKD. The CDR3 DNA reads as TGTGCCATCAAGGCAGGGGGCAACGAGCAGTACTTC. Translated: CAIKAGGNEQYF.

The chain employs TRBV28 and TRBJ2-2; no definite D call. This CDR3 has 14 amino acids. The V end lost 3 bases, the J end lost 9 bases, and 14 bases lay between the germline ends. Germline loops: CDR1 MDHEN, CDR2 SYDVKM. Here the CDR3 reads CASSLPVPPRELFF. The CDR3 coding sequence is TGTGCCAGCAGTTTGCCCGTACCACCAAGGGAGCTGTTTTTT.

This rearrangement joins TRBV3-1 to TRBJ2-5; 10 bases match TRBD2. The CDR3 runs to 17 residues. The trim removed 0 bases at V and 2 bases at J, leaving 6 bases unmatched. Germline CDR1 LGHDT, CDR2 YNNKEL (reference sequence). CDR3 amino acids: CASSQDSSGGFQETQYF. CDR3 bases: TGTGCCAGCAGCCAAGACTCTAGCGGGGGTTTTCAAGAGACCCAGTACTTC.

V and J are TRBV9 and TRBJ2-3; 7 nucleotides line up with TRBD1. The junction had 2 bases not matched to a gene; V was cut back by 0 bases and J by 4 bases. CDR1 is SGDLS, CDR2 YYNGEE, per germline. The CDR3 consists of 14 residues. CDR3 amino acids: CASSVARGPDTQYF. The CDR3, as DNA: TGTGCCAGCAGCGTAGCGAGGGGGCCAGATACGCAGTATTTT.

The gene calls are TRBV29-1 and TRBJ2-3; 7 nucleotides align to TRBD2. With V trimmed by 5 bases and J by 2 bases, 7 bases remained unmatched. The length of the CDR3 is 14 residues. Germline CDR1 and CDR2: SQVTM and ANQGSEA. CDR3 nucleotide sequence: TGCAGCGTTCAGGAAGCGGGGTTCACAGATACGCAGTATTTT. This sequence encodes CSVQEAGFTDTQYF.

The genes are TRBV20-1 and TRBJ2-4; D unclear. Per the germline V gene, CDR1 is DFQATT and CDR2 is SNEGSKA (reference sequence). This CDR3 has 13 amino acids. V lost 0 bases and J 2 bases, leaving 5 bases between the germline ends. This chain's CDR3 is CSAREGSKNIQYF. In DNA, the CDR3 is TGCAGTGCTAGAGAGGGGTCCAAAAACATTCAGTACTTC.

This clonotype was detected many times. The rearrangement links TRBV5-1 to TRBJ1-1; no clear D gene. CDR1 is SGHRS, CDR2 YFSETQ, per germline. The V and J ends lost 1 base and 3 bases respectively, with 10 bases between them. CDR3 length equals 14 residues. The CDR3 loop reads CASSLTGSDTEAFF. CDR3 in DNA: TGCGCCAGCAGCTTGACGGGATCCGACACTGAAGCTTTCTTT. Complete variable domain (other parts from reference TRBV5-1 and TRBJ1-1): KAGVTQTPRYLIKTRGQQVTLSCSPISGHRSVSWYQQTPGQGLQFLFEYFSETQRNKGNFPGRFSGRQFSNSRSEMNVSTLELGDSALYLCASSLTGSDTEAFFGQGTRLTVV.

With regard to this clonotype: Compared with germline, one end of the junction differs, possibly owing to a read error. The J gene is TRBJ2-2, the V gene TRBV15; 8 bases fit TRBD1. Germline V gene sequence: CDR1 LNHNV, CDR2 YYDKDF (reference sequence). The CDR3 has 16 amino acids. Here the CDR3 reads CVTSRDQGAISGELFF. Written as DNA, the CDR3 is TGTGTCACCAGCAGAGATCAGGGGGCCATATCAGGGGAGCTGTTTTTT.

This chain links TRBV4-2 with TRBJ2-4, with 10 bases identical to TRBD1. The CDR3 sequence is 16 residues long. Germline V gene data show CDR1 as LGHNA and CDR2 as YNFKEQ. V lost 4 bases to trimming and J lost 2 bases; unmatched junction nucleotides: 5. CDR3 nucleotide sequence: TGTGCCAGCAGCCCTGGGACAGGGGCGACCAAAAACATTCAGTACTTC. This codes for CASSPGTGATKNIQYF.

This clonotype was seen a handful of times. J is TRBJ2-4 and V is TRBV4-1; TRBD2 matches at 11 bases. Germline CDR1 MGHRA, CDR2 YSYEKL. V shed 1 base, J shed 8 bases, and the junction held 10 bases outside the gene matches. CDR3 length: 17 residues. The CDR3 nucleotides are TGCGCCAGCAGCCAAGGGGGTAGCGGGGGGGCATGGGACATTCAGTACTTC. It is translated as CASSQGGSGGAWDIQYF.

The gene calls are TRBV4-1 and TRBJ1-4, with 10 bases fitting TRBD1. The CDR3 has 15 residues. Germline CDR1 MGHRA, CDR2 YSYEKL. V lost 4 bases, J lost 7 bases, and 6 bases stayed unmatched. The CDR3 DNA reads TGCGCCAGCAGCCGCACCGGGACAGGGGTTGAAAAACTGTTTTTT. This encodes CASSRTGTGVEKLFF.

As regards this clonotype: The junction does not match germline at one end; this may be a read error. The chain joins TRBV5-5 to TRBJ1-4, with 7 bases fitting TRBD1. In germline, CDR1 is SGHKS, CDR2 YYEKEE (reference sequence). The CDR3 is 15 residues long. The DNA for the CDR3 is TGTACCAGCAGCCGCTGGGACAGCACCGGAGAAAAACTGTTTTTT. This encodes CTSSRWDSTGEKLFF.

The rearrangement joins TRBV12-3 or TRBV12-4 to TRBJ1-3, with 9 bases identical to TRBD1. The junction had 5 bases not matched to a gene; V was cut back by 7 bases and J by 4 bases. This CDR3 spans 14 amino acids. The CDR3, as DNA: TGTGCCAGCACCTCTACAGGGGGCGGAAACACCATATATTTT. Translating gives CASTSTGGGNTIYF.